These T cell receptor beta chains were read from a single sample in a study of blood T cell repertoires in COVID-19. Method: immunoSEQ multiplex PCR; TCRdb's copy keeps in-frame clones and lacks some. The sample carries about 100,000 clones, 80% recorded once. Sequences were obtained from peripheral blood. The receptors here all came from a human donor in a cohort sampled during active COVID-19. The conserved cysteine and the conserved F or W are not part of the CDR3 here.

TRBV6-1	TRBJ2-1	ASSDAPFASRHNEQF
TRBV6-6	TRBJ1-4	ASSPSGGSNEKLF
TRBV2	TRBJ1-2	ASSNPRTGERGYT
TRBV28	TRBJ2-5	ASSFHGRTGPKTQY
TRBV21-1	TRBJ1-1	ASSLSDKGLFTEAF
TRBV7-8	TRBJ2-6	ASRTDRAIVSGANVLT
TRBV2	TRBJ1-4	ASRETGGNEKLF
TRBV28	TRBJ2-7	ASSLDSGTYEQY
TRBV5-1	TRBJ2-7	ASSFLGPGTASSYEQY
TRBV28	TRBJ1-5	ASSIPRGGGQPQH
TRBV12-3/TRBV12-4	TRBJ1-2	ASSRDISDGYT
TRBV19	TRBJ1-1	ASSIDQGTEAF
TRBV2	TRBJ2-7	ASSGAFSYEQY
TRBV19	TRBJ2-6	ASSKERPGQISSGANVLT
TRBV6-4	TRBJ2-5	ASSGLAGAETQY
TRBV2	TRBJ1-5	ASSGDRLEQPQH
TRBV18	TRBJ2-7	ASSRDSSYEQY
TRBV3-1/TRBV3-2	TRBJ2-1	ASSFSTSGEQF
TRBV2	TRBJ2-7	ASSSQGYEQY
TRBV9	TRBJ2-1	ASSVALTSGKSYNEQF
TRBV5-1	TRBJ2-5	ASSLVGGLAGTLETQY
TRBV5-1	TRBJ1-2	ASSLSQGLDYGYT
TRBV2	TRBJ1-3	ASSLSEAVGNTIY
TRBV7-3	TRBJ2-5	ASSSTGTGTETQY
TRBV10-3	TRBJ2-1	AISGKIDREIHNEQF
TRBV5-4	TRBJ2-3	ASSLNPTDTQY
TRBV25-1	TRBJ1-3	ASSDPRQGITDTIY
TRBV7-6	TRBJ2-2	ASSFSSGGSTGELF
TRBV10-1	TRBJ2-2	ASSRNTGELF
TRBV4-1	TRBJ2-7	ASSQMTGGGYEQY
TRBV2	TRBJ1-2	ASSVQTNYGYT
TRBV6-6	TRBJ2-4	ASTVEGYSKNIQY
TRBV7-9	TRBJ2-3	ASSRLGGPTTDTQY
TRBV6-5	TRBJ1-3	ASTGQGTSGNTIY
TRBV3-1/TRBV3-2	TRBJ2-1	ASSARTQTYNEQF
TRBV5-1	TRBJ2-7	ASSSRTGGTYEQY
TRBV7-2	TRBJ2-3	ASSLTLTATDTQY
TRBV10-1	TRBJ1-1	ASSKGDRGNMNTEAF
TRBV7-8	TRBJ2-7	ASSLGGGRTLSYEQY
TRBV7-2	TRBJ2-5	ASSTRGSGRAETQY
TRBV5-5	TRBJ1-5	ASSPGTAGQPQH
TRBV5-5	TRBJ1-2	ASSFREDYGYT
TRBV18	TRBJ2-2	ASSPEDDSTGELF
TRBV12-3/TRBV12-4	TRBJ2-1	ASSFRTAEQF
TRBV7-2	TRBJ2-1	ASSLAFAGVSYNEQF
TRBV20-1	TRBJ2-1	SAKTSGQF
TRBV2	TRBJ2-7	ASREDRGESYEQY
TRBV3-1/TRBV3-2	TRBJ1-6	ASSQTGGAGNSPLH
TRBV5-4	TRBJ2-1	ASSGRDRNYNEQF
TRBV5-1	TRBJ1-1	ASSPRGTQGDTEAF
TRBV28	TRBJ2-7	ASIRNKGLAGAYEQY
TRBV28	TRBJ2-7	ASSLARTGKVQY
TRBV5-1	TRBJ2-7	ASSGSTGGYEQY